A selection of T cell receptor beta chains follows, all from one sample in a study of cytomegalovirus exposure and HLA in healthy donors. The repertoire was sequenced with immunoSEQ multiplex PCR; TCRdb's copy has only in-frame clones and lacks some. The sample lists around 50,000 clones, around 80% occurring once. The sequencing sample was made of PBMCs. These receptor sequences come from a man aged 25 to 40 in good health and CMV-seropositive. Both conserved end residues are part of each CDR3. Fields, in order: D gene, clone size, V gene, J gene, CDR3 protein, CDR3 DNA. The D gene is left open where the match is weak. Some rows mark clone size as missing; the rest say once, few, many or name a class of expanded clone.

.	.	TRBV5-4	TRBJ2-7	CASSLAGVGGEQYF	TGTGCCAGCAGCTTGGCCGGGGTGGGTGGCGAGCAGTACTTC
TRBD1	.	TRBV2	TRBJ2-3	CASSAGTASTDTQYF	TGTGCCAGCAGTGCTGGGACAGCTTCCACAGATACGCAGTATTTT
.	.	TRBV5-1	TRBJ1-1	CASSLRPGGTEAFF	TGCGCCAGCAGCTTAAGGCCCGGCGGCACTGAAGCTTTCTTT
.	.	TRBV27	TRBJ2-7	CASRPGTPLWEQYF	TGTGCCAGCCGACCCGGGACACCCTTGTGGGAGCAGTACTTC
TRBD1	.	TRBV6-1	TRBJ1-2	CASSEGFRGQGGYTF	TGTGCCAGCAGTGAAGGCTTCAGGGGGCAGGGTGGCTACACCTTC
.	once	TRBV5-1	TRBJ1-5	CASSPGSGVGGNQPQHF	TGCGCCAGCAGCCCTGGATCAGGGGTCGGTGGCAATCAGCCCCAGCATTTT
.	.	TRBV4-1	TRBJ1-2	CASSHRYRERADYGYTF	TGCGCCAGCAGCCACCGATACAGGGAGAGGGCGGACTATGGCTACACCTTC
TRBD1	few	TRBV6-1	TRBJ1-1	CASSGRDRGRMNTEAFF	TGTGCCAGCAGTGGGCGCGACAGGGGGCGCATGAACACTGAAGCTTTCTTT
TRBD1	.	TRBV28	TRBJ1-5	CASSPRQGAGSNQPQHF	TGTGCCAGCAGTCCCCGACAGGGTGCGGGCTCCAATCAGCCCCAGCATTTT
.	once	TRBV19	TRBJ1-1	CASSFRGQAFF	TGTGCCAGTAGTTTCAGGGGCCAAGCTTTCTTT
.	.	TRBV9	TRBJ1-4	CASSPLLSQYEKLFF	TGTGCCAGCAGCCCTCTCCTCAGTCAGTATGAAAAACTGTTTTTT
TRBD2	.	TRBV7-2	TRBJ2-7	CASSSSGGTFYEQYF	TGTGCCAGCAGTTCGAGCGGGGGAACGTTCTACGAGCAGTACTTC
.	.	TRBV29-1	TRBJ1-1	CSVEELGAEAFF	TGCAGCGTTGAAGAACTGGGAGCTGAAGCTTTCTTT
.	.	TRBV29-1	TRBJ1-1	CSVDRGTEAFF	TGCAGCGTTGACCGCGGCACTGAAGCTTTCTTT
TRBD1	once	TRBV6-4	TRBJ2-2	CASSKQGHGELFF	TGTGCCAGCAGTAAACAGGGGCACGGGGAGCTGTTTTTT
.	.	TRBV19	TRBJ1-2	CASSVNKGNYGYTF	TGTGCCAGTAGTGTGAATAAGGGGAACTATGGCTACACCTTC
TRBD2	.	TRBV6-4	TRBJ2-2	CARTSGHTGELFF	TGTGCCAGGACTAGCGGGCACACCGGGGAGCTGTTTTTT
.	.	TRBV13	TRBJ2-7	CASSLYLGSYEQYF	TGTGCCAGCAGCTTATATCTGGGGAGCTACGAGCAGTACTTC
TRBD1	.	TRBV11-1	TRBJ2-7	CASSWRTGRNEQYF	TGTGCCAGCAGCTGGAGGACAGGTAGGAACGAGCAGTACTTC
TRBD1	once	TRBV6-1	TRBJ2-2	CASSAFLTGTGYTGELFF	TGTGCCAGCAGTGCCTTTCTGACCGGGACAGGGTACACCGGGGAGCTGTTTTTT
TRBD1	.	TRBV28	TRBJ2-3	CASDTKGASYTDTQYF	TGTGCCAGCGATACAAAGGGGGCGAGCTACACAGATACGCAGTATTTT
TRBD2	.	TRBV5-1	TRBJ2-3	CASSPWTSGFTDTQYF	TGCGCCAGCAGCCCCTGGACTAGCGGGTTCACAGATACGCAGTATTTT
TRBD2	.	TRBV18	TRBJ2-1	CASSPPGGGAYNEQFF	TGTGCCAGCTCACCACCGGGCGGGGGGGCCTACAATGAGCAGTTCTTC
.	.	TRBV15	TRBJ2-7	CATSPMRAEAYEQYF	TGTGCCACCAGCCCCATGCGGGCAGAAGCCTACGAGCAGTACTTC
.	.	TRBV7-2	TRBJ2-3	CASSLTVRGWDTQYF	TGTGCCAGCAGCTTAACGGTCAGGGGCTGGGATACGCAGTATTTT
TRBD1	.	TRBV5-6	TRBJ2-5	CASRTGTGGYILQETQYF	TGTGCCAGCAGAACCGGGACAGGGGGCTATATCCTCCAAGAGACCCAGTACTTC
TRBD2	.	TRBV5-5	TRBJ2-2	CASSFSYLLAKNTGELFF	TGTGCCAGCAGCTTCTCTTACTTACTAGCGAAAAACACCGGGGAGCTGTTTTTT
.	.	TRBV7-2	TRBJ2-7	CASSLGQGFYEQYF	TGTGCCAGCAGCTTAGGGCAGGGGTTCTACGAGCAGTACTTC
TRBD1	.	TRBV5-1	TRBJ2-7	CASSHWDRPYEQYF	TGCGCCAGCAGCCATTGGGACAGACCCTACGAGCAGTACTTC
TRBD1	.	TRBV2	TRBJ2-3	CASYLKEDRVGQFLGLPSTDTQYF	TGTGCCAGCTACTTAAAAGAGGACAGGGTAGGCCAGTTTCTCGGCCTCCCTAGCACAGATACGCAGTATTTT
.	.	TRBV15	TRBJ1-5	CATSLWGVNQPQHF	TGTGCCACCAGCCTCTGGGGGGTCAATCAGCCCCAGCATTTT
.	once	TRBV4-1	TRBJ2-1	CASSQGIRVEDEQFF	TGCGCCAGCAGCCAAGGCATCAGGGTAGAAGATGAGCAGTTCTTC
.	once	TRBV18	TRBJ1-2	CASSPRGDYGYTF	TGTGCCAGCTCACCAAGAGGTGACTATGGCTACACCTTC
TRBD1	few	TRBV5-5	TRBJ1-6	CASSLRAGGNSPLHF	TGTGCCAGCAGCTTGAGGGCAGGGGGAAATTCACCCCTCCACTTT
.	.	TRBV6-5	TRBJ1-2	CASRTEQNYGYTF	TGTGCCAGCAGAACGGAACAGAACTATGGCTACACCTTC
.	.	TRBV7-3	TRBJ2-7	CASSLSGWGDEQYF	TGTGCCAGCAGCTTAAGTGGGTGGGGGGACGAGCAGTACTTC
.	.	TRBV7-2	TRBJ1-5	CASSLDSGGGGQPQHF	TGTGCCAGCAGCTTAGATTCGGGGGGCGGGGGTCAGCCCCAGCATTTT
TRBD1	.	TRBV6-5	TRBJ2-7	CASSRGEDRHYEQYF	TGTGCCAGTTCCCGGGGAGAGGACAGGCATTACGAGCAGTACTTC
.	.	TRBV11-2	TRBJ1-1	CASSLPGQNTEAFF	TGTGCCAGCAGCTTACCGGGACAGAACACTGAAGCTTTCTTT
TRBD1	.	TRBV19	TRBJ2-1	CASSFDRATYNEQFF	TGTGCCAGTAGTTTCGACAGGGCTACCTACAATGAGCAGTTCTTC
.	few	TRBV7-9	TRBJ1-1	CASRVEANTEAFF	TGTGCCAGCAGGGTTGAGGCGAACACTGAAGCTTTCTTT
TRBD2	.	TRBV5-4	TRBJ2-7	CASSRSGDYEQYF	TGTGCCAGCAGCCGGAGCGGGGACTACGAGCAGTACTTC
.	few	TRBV5-4	TRBJ2-7	CASNMAGTYEQYF	TGTGCCAGCAACATGGCCGGGACCTACGAGCAGTACTTC
.	.	TRBV30	TRBJ2-3	CAWSVQRRGPSTDTQYF	TGTGCCTGGAGTGTACAAAGGAGGGGTCCTAGCACAGATACGCAGTATTTT
TRBD1	.	TRBV23-1	TRBJ1-3	CASSQRQGQGNTIYF	TGCGCCAGCAGTCAACGACAGGGGCAGGGAAACACCATATATTTT
.	few	TRBV7-9	TRBJ2-2	CASSATGFTGELFF	TGTGCCAGCAGCGCAACAGGGTTCACCGGGGAGCTGTTTTTT
.	once	TRBV5-4	TRBJ1-2	CASRTGGNYGYTF	TGTGCCAGCAGAACGGGGGGGAACTATGGCTACACCTTC